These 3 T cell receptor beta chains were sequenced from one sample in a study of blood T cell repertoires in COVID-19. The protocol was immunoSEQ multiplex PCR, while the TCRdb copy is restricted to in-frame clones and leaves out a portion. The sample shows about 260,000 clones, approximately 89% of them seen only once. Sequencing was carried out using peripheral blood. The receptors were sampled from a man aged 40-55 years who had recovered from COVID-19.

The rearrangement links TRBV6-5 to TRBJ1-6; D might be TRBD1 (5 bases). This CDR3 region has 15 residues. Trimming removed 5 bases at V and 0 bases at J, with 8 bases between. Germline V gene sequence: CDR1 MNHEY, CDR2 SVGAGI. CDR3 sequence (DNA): TGTGCCAGCAGTCGGGGGGGCTCCTATAATTCACCCCTCCACTTT. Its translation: CASSRGGSYNSPLHF.

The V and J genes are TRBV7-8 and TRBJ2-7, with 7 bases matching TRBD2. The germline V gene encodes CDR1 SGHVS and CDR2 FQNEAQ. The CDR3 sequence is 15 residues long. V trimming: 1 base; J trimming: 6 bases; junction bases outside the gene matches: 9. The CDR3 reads CASSLGPRGSGEQYF. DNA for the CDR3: TGTGCCAGCAGCTTAGGCCCGCGGGGGAGCGGCGAGCAGTACTTC.

The CDR3 nucleotides are TGTGCCAGCAGCCCCAGGACTGAGGGGGTCGAGCAGTACTTC. Amino acids: CASSPRTEGVEQYF. The rearrangement joins TRBV7-2 to TRBJ2-7; TRBD1 is a possible D gene (6 bases). Trimming stripped 5 bases from V and 6 bases from J, with 17 bases between. This CDR3 has 14 residues. The germline gives CDR1 SGHTA, CDR2 FQGNSA.